What follows is one T cell receptor beta chain and its context. What it recognizes is unknown. The record originates from a study of cytomegalovirus exposure and HLA in healthy donors. Study-wide findings and caveats: CMV serostatus stood as the only immune exposure information on hand.

Researchers ran the PCR with 60 Vbeta and 13 Jbeta primers. TCRdb's table, derived via immunoSEQ multiplex PCR, lists solely in-frame clones and lacks some. The sample shows around 110,000 clones, around 64% of them seen only once. This CDR3 has 13 residues. V dropped 2 bases and J dropped 6 bases, with 10 bases sitting between them. The germline V gene encodes CDR1 SGHTA and CDR2 FQGTGA. The chain carries TRBV7-3 and TRBJ1-2; D is unresolved. The receptor comes from a woman aged 30 to 39 in good health and CMV-seronegative. Sequencing was performed on PBMCs. The CDR3 reads CASSLGGEDGYTF. CDR3 nucleotides: TGTGCCAGCAGCTTAGGCGGGGAGGATGGCTACACCTTC.